Following are 8 T cell receptor beta chains from one sample sequenced in a study of control samples from healthy donors and cancer patients (TCRdb year 2020). Library creation used the immunoSEQ multiplex PCR assay. Drawn from immuneACCESS, this table holds only the in-frame rearrangements with V and J called that TCRdb kept. Clones are partly lost; checked studies trace under half to an unresolved V gene and leave the rest unexplained. This sample lists 21,000 or so clones; 85% were detected once. The ten largest make up around 38% of the sample. Source material: PBMCs. The source of these receptors is a man between 60 and 70 years old with head and neck cancer.

The J gene is TRBJ2-1, the V gene TRBV5-6; 7 nucleotides match TRBD2. The V gene's germline CDR1 is SGHDT and CDR2 YYEEEE. CDR3 size: 15 residues. V shed 4 bases, J shed 5 bases, and the junction held 9 bases outside the gene matches. CDR3 loop: CASSLGRAFDNEQFF. CDR3 DNA sequence: TGTGCCAGCAGCCTGGGGAGGGCCTTCGACAATGAGCAGTTCTTC.

The V and J genes are TRBV5-5 and TRBJ2-1, with a weak D call TRBD2 (6 bases). The CDR3 has 15 amino acids. Between the trimmed V and J ends, which lost 0 bases and 4 bases, there was a span of 11 bases. CDR1 and CDR2 from the germline V gene are SGHKS and YYEKEE (reference sequence). The CDR3 loop is CASSLGPSVYNEQFF. CDR3 nucleotides: TGTGCCAGCAGCTTGGGGCCTAGCGTATACAATGAGCAGTTCTTC.

The rearrangement joins TRBV7-9 to TRBJ1-1; perhaps TRBD1 as D (6 bases). Germline CDR1 reads SEHNR; CDR2 reads FQNEAQ (reference sequence). Trimming took off 1 base at V and 2 bases at J, with 8 bases between the two ends. This CDR3 region has 14 residues. DNA for the CDR3: TGTGCCAGCAGCTTAGGGACAGTAAACACTGAAGCTTTCTTT. Translated: CASSLGTVNTEAFF.

The chain carries TRBV9 and TRBJ1-3; D may be TRBD1 (5 bases). The CDR3 contains 15 residues. The germline V gene has CDR1 SGDLS and CDR2 YYNGEE. V lost 2 bases and J 4 bases, leaving 13 bases between the germline ends. In DNA, the CDR3 is TGTGCCAGCAGCGTGGGCGGGGCAGAGGGAAACACCATATATTTT. It encodes CASSVGGAEGNTIYF.

The chain uses TRBV19 and TRBJ2-3, with D maybe TRBD2 (6 bases). With 0 bases removed from V and 5 bases from J, the gap between germline ends came to 18 bases. CDR3 length: 17 amino acids. Per germline, CDR1 LNHDA and CDR2 SQIVND (reference sequence). The CDR3 here is CASSIDKLAEAEDTQYF. The CDR3 region has the DNA TGTGCCAGTAGTATAGATAAACTAGCCGAGGCGGAAGATACGCAGTATTTT.

This chain connects TRBV9 to TRBJ1-6; unclear D gene. Trimming stripped 3 bases from V and 3 bases from J, with 7 bases between. The germline V gene has CDR1 SGDLS and CDR2 YYNGEE. The CDR3 contains 14 residues. The CDR3 loop reads CASSARDYNSPLHF. CDR3 in DNA: TGTGCCAGCAGCGCCCGGGACTATAATTCACCCCTCCACTTT.

This chain uses TRBV30 with TRBJ2-3, with D unresolved. V dropped 4 bases and J dropped 3 bases, with 8 bases sitting between them. Germline CDR1 reads GTSNPN; CDR2 reads SVGIG (reference sequence). The CDR3 extends over 12 amino acids. The CDR3 DNA sequence: TGTGCCTGGATCCCCACAACAGATACGCAGTATTTT. Its translation is CAWIPTTDTQYF.

The chain has TRBV28 and TRBJ2-1; D perhaps matches TRBD2 (5 bases). Germline CDR1 is MDHEN and CDR2 is SYDVKM. The CDR3 is made up of 14 amino acids. Trimming removed 3 bases at V and 6 bases at J, with 12 bases between. The CDR3 DNA reads TGTGCCAGCAGTTTTTCCGGACTGCTCAATGAGCAGTTCTTC. Protein product: CASSFSGLLNEQFF.